In this sample, the clone carrying this T cell receptor beta chain turned up many times. This sample is drawn from a study of CD8+CD57+ T cells in acquired aplastic anemia. Whoever was chosen for sequencing had shown CD8+CD57+ cell expansion by flow cytometry. CDR3 and TCR beta VDJ profiling relied on a genomic DNA template. TCRdb re-derived calls from the reads in MiXCR, one entry per CDR3 protein. The sample comprises 150,000 to 200,000 distinct CDR3 sequences, roughly 50% of which are singletons, and roughly 30% rests with the top ten. The CDR3 is 15 amino acids. Germline CDR1 is SNHLY and CDR2 is FYNNEI. The ends were cut back, 5 bases at V and 2 bases at J, with 13 bases in the middle.

The sequencing input was sorted CD4+, CD8+, or CD8+CD57+ T cells (not recorded which) from PBMCs. The sequence was obtained from a human donor with aplastic anemia. The gene calls are TRBV2 and TRBJ1-5; weak D call: TRBD1 (6 bases). Here the CDR3 reads CASSLQDSGNQPQHF. CDR3 in DNA: TGTGCCAGCAGTCTTCAGGACAGTGGCAATCAGCCCCAGCATTTT.